This passage covers 8 T cell receptor beta chains from one sample sequenced in a study of Ad26.COV2.S vaccination and SARS-CoV-2 variants. The assay was immunoSEQ multiplex PCR, and TCRdb's table has in-frame clones only and misses some. The top ten clones hold 3.5% to 4.5% of a sample with approximately 400,000 clones, 90% to 95% of them seen once. The sample in question was peripheral blood, obtained after recovery from COVID-19. All receptors come from a human donor who had recovered from COVID-19.

The rearrangement links TRBV10-3 to TRBJ1-5, with D possibly being TRBD1 (6 bases). The germline CDR1 and CDR2 sequences are ENHRY and SYGVKD. The CDR3 sequence is 16 residues long. With 8 bases removed from V and 2 bases from J, the gap between germline ends came to 19 bases. The DNA for the CDR3 is TGTGCCATCCTCGGAGGGGGGCGACTCGGCAATCAGCCCCAGCATTTT. It encodes CAILGGGRLGNQPQHF.

J is TRBJ2-7 and V is TRBV27; 7 bases align to TRBD1. CDR1 and CDR2 (germline): MNHEY, SMNVEV (reference sequence). With V trimmed by 2 bases and J by 6 bases, 4 bases remained unmatched. There are 13 residues in the CDR3. The CDR3 loop reads CASSLVTGSEQYF. For the CDR3, the DNA is TGTGCCAGCAGTTTAGTGACAGGGTCCGAGCAGTACTTC.

This chain uses TRBV12-3 or TRBV12-4 with TRBJ1-6; unclear D gene. The CDR3 is 12 amino acids. The V end was cut by 8 bases, the J end by 7 bases, with 9 bases between. The CDR3 loop is CASAEWNSPLHF. As DNA, the CDR3 is TGTGCCAGCGCCGAATGGAATTCACCCCTCCACTTT.

V and J are TRBV3-1 (or the pseudogene TRBV3-2) and TRBJ1-1; D gene unclear. Per germline, CDR1 LGHDT and CDR2 YNNKEL (reference sequence). The V gene lost 0 bases and the J gene lost 2 bases, with 7 bases spanning the gap. This CDR3 has 14 residues. CDR3 bases: TGTGCCAGCAGCCAAGAGAACTATAACACTGAAGCTTTCTTT. Amino acid sequence: CASSQENYNTEAFF.

The CDR3 is CAVQGKLNYGYTF. CDR3 sequence (DNA): TGCGCGGTACAGGGAAAACTCAACTATGGCTACACCTTC. V is TRBV23-1 and J is TRBJ1-2; maybe TRBD1 (6 bases). TRBV23-1 is labeled an ORF, and its function is uncertain. The CDR3 sequence is 13 residues long.

As DNA, the CDR3 is TGCAGTGCTAGGTTGGGGGAGACCCAGTACTTC. It specifies CSARLGETQYF. The J gene is TRBJ2-5, the V gene TRBV20-1; D ambiguous. This CDR3 has 11 amino acids. Germline CDR1 DFQATT, CDR2 SNEGSKA (reference sequence). Trimming took off 3 bases at V and 5 bases at J, with 7 bases between the two ends.

The chain recombines TRBV6-6 with TRBJ2-3, with D unclear. This CDR3 contains 13 residues. Looked up from germline, CDR1 is MNHNY and CDR2 is SVGAGI (reference sequence). Trimming left V 4 bases short and J 5 bases short, with 10 bases between. CDR3 residues: CASSSNSGDTQYF. CDR3 nucleotide sequence: TGTGCCAGCAGTTCGAACTCGGGAGATACGCAGTATTTT.

The chain has TRBV2 and TRBJ1-1; D is perhaps TRBD1 (5 bases). The length of the CDR3 is 12 residues. Trimming took off 10 bases at V and 5 bases at J, with 14 bases between the two ends. Germline CDR1 reads SNHLY; CDR2 reads FYNNEI. The CDR3 DNA reads as TGTGCCACCCACGGGGCGGTGACTGAAGCTTTCTTT. It yields the protein CATHGAVTEAFF.